This TCR beta chain comes out of a study of T-cell memory formation after mild COVID-19. This clonotype was detected only a few times. Germline values: CDR1 DFQATT, CDR2 SNEGSKA (reference sequence). The V segment lost 6 bases and the J segment 1 base; nucleotides outside the gene matches: 3. The CDR3 runs 13 residues. TCRdb reprocessed the 5' RACE reads via MiXCR and lists one record per CDR3 protein. The sample carries fewer than 600,000 distinct CDR3 sequences, about 20% recorded once. Sequenced input: PBMCs or a T cell subset sorted from them (not recorded which). The V and J genes are TRBV20-1 and TRBJ2-7; 10 bases align to TRBD2. This clonotype was obtained from an adult woman who had mild COVID-19 (a few samples of this study predate the infection). Cell type and time point are not known. CDR3 sequence: CSAEREGSYEQYF. CDR3 bases: TGCAGTGCAGAGCGGGAGGGGTCCTACGAGCAGTACTTC.